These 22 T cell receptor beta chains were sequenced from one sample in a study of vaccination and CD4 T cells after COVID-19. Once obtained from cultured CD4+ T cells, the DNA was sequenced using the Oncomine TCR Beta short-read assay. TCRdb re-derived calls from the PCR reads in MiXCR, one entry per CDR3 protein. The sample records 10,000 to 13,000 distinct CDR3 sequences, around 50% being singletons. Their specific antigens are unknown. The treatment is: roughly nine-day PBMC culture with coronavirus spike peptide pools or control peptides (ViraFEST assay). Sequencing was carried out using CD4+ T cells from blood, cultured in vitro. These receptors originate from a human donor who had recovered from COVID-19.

The CDR3, as DNA: TGCGCCAGCGGGGGACAGGGGAATCAGCCCCAGCATTTT. It encodes CASGGQGNQPQHF. This chain joins TRBV4-1 and TRBJ1-5; the match to TRBD1 covers 10 bases. CDR3 length: 13 amino acids. Germline loops: CDR1 MGHRA, CDR2 YSYEKL. After removal of 8 bases from V and 4 bases from J, the junction contained 2 bases not matched to a gene.

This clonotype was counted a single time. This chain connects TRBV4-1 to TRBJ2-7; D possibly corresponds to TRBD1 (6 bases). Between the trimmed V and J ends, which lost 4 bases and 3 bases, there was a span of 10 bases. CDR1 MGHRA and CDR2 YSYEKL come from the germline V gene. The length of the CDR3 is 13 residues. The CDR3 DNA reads TGCGCCAGCAGCCTCGAACAGGGCTACGAGCAGTACTTC. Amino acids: CASSLEQGYEQYF.

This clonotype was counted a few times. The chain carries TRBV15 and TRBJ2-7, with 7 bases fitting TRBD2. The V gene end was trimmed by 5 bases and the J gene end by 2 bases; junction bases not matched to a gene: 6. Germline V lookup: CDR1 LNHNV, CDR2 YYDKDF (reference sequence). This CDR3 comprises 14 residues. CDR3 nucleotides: TGTGCCACCAGCGGAGGACTAGGTCCCTACGAGCAGTACTTC. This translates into CATSGGLGPYEQYF.

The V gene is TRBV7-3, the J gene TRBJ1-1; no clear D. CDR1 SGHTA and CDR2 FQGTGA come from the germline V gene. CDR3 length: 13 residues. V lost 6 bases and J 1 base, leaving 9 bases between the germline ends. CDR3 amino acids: CASSQSKNTEAFF. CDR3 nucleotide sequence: TGTGCCAGCAGTCAAAGCAAGAACACTGAAGCTTTCTTT.

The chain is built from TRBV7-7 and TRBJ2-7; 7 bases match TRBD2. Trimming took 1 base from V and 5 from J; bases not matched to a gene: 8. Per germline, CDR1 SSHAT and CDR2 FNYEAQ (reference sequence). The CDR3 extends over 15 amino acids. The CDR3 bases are TGTGCCAGCAGCTTAGGGTGGGGGGGGAGCGACGAGCAGTACTTC. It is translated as CASSLGWGGSDEQYF.

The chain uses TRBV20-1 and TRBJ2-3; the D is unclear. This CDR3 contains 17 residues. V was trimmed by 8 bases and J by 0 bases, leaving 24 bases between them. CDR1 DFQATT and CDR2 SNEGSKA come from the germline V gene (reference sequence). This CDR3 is CSLPTELSPASTDTQYF. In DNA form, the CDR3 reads TGCAGTCTTCCGACGGAGTTATCCCCAGCTAGCACAGATACGCAGTATTTT.

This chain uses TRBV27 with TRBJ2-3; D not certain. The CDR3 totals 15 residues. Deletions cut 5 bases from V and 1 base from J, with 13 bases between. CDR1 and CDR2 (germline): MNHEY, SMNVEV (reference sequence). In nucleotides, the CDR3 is TGTGCCAGCAGTGCGTCTATGTTTCGCACAGATACGCAGTATTTT. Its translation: CASSASMFRTDTQYF.

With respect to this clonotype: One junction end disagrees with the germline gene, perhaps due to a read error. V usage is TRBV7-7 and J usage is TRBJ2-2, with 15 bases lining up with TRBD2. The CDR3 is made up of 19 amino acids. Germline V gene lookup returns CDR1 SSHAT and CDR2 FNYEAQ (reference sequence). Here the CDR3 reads CASSPGLAGGLVDTGELFF. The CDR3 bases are TGTGCCAGCAGCCCGGGACTAGCGGGAGGTTTGGTCGACACCGGGGAGCTGTTCTTT. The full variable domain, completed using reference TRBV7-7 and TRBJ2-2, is GAGVSQSPRYKVTKRGQDVTLRCDPISSHATLYWYQQALGQGPEFLTYFNYEAQPDKSGLPSDRFSAERPEGSISTLTIQRTEQRDSAMYRCASSPGLAGGLVDTGELFFGEGSRLTVL.

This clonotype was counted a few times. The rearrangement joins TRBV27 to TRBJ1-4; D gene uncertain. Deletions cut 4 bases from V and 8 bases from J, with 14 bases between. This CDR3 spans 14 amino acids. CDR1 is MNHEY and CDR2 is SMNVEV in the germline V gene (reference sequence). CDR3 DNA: TGTGCCAGCAGTTCGACCGGAATGAGGGAAAAACTGTTTTTT. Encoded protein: CASSSTGMREKLFF.

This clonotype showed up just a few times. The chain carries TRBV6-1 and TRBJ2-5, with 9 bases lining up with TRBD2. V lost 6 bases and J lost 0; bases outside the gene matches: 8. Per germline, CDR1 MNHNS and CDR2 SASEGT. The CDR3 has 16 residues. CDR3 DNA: TGTGCCAGCAGCCCCTATAGCGGGAGTAACCAAGAGACCCAGTACTTC. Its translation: CASSPYSGSNQETQYF.

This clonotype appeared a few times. CDR3 loop: CASSRGGIMNTEAFF. DNA of the CDR3: TGTGCCAGCAGCCGCGGGGGGATCATGAACACTGAAGCTTTCTTT. This chain uses TRBV28 with TRBJ1-1, with D tentatively TRBD1 (5 bases). The germline V and J ends were trimmed by 6 bases and 0 bases, with 14 bases remaining between them. The CDR3 loop spans 15 amino acids. Germline V CDR1 and CDR2: MDHEN, SYDVKM.

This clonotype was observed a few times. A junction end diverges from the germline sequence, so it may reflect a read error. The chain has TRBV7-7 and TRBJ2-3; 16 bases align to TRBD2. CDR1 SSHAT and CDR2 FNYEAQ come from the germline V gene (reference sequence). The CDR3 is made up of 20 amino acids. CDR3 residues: CASSPGTSGRAERSTDTQYF. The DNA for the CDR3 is TGTGCTAGCAGCCCAGGGACTAGCGGGAGGGCCGAGAGGAGCACAGATACGCAGTATTTT.

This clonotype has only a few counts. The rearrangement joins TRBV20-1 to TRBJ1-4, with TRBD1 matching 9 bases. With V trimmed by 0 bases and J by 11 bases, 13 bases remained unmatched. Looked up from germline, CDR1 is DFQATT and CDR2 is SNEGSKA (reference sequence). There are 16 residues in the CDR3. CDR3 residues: CSARDLKDRGHTKLFF. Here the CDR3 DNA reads TGCAGTGCTAGAGATTTAAAGGACAGGGGTCATACTAAACTGTTTTTT.

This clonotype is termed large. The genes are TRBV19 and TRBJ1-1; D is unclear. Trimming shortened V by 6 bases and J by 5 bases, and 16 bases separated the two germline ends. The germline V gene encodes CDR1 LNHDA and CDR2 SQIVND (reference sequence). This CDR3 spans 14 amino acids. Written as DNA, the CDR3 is TGTGCCAGTAGCCACCCATACGGGAGTACTGAAGCTTTCTTT. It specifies CASSHPYGSTEAFF. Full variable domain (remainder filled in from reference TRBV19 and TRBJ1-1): DGGITQSPKYLFRKEGQNVTLSCEQNLNHDAMYWYRQDPGQGLRLIYYSQIVNDFQKGDIAEGYSVSREKKESFPLTVTSAQKNPTAFYLCASSHPYGSTEAFFGQGTRLTVV.

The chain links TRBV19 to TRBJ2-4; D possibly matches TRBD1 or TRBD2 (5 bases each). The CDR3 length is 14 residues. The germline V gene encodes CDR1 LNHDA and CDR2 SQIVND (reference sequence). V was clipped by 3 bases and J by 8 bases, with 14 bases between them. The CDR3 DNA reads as TGTGCCAGTAGTATTGAGGGAAGAGGGGACATTCAGTACTTC. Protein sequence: CASSIEGRGDIQYF.

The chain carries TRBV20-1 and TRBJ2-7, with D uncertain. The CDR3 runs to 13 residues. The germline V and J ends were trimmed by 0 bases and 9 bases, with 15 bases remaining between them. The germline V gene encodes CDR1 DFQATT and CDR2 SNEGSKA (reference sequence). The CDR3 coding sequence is TGCAGTGCTAGAGACGGACCGGGTGATTGGCAGTACTTC. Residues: CSARDGPGDWQYF.

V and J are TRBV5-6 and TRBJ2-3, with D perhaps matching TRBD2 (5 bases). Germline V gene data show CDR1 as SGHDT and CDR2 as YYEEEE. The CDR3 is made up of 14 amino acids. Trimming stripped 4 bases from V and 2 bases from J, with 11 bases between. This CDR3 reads CASSPGLLTDTQYF. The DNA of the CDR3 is TGTGCCAGCAGCCCTGGACTTCTCACAGATACGCAGTATTTT.

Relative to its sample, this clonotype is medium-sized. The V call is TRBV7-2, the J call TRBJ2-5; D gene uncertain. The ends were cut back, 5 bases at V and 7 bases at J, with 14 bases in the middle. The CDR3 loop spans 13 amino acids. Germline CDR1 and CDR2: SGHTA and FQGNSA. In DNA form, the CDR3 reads TGTGCCAGCAGCCCTTTGGCGGTTGTGACCCAGTACTTC. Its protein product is CASSPLAVVTQYF.

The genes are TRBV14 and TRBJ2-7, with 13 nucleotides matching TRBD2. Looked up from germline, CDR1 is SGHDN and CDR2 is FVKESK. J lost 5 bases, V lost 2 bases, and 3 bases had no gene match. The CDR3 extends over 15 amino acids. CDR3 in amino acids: CASSQKGLAGNEQYF. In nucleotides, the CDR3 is TGTGCCAGCAGCCAAAAGGGACTAGCGGGAAACGAGCAGTACTTC.

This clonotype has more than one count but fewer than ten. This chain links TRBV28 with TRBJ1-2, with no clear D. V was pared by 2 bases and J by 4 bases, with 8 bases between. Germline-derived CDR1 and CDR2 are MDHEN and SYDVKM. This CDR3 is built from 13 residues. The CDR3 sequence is CASSLKGGYGYTF. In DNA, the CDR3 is TGTGCCAGCAGTTTAAAGGGAGGCTATGGCTACACCTTC.

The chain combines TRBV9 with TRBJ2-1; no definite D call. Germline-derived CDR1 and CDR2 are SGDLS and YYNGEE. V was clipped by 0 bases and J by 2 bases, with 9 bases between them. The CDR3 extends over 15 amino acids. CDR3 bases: TGTGCCAGCAGCGTAGCAACGCGTCCCTACAATGAGCAGTTCTTC. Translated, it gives CASSVATRPYNEQFF.

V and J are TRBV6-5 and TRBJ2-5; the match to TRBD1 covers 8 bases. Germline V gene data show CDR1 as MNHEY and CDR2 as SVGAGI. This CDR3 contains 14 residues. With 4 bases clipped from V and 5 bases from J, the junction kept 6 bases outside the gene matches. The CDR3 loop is CASSSAGGEETQYF. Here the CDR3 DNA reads TGTGCCAGCAGTTCCGCAGGGGGCGAGGAGACCCAGTACTTC.